The 27 T cell receptor beta chains reported below all come from one sample, sequenced in a study of T cell responses to AZD1222 COVID-19 vaccine. This table comes from immunoSEQ multiplex PCR, and its TCRdb copy is limited to in-frame clones, with some not included. The sample records 120,000 or so clones, approximately 90% being singletons. The sample was peripheral blood, taken on day 0 of AZD1222 vaccination. These receptors all come from an adult in good health.

The V gene is TRBV4-3, the J gene TRBJ1-6, with D unclear. With 0 bases removed from V and 0 bases from J, the gap between germline ends came to 6 bases. The length of the CDR3 is 16 residues. The germline V gene has CDR1 LGHNA and CDR2 YSLEER. The CDR3 coding sequence is TGCGCCAGCAGCCAAGATGGGAACTCCTATAATTCACCCCTCCACTTT. Amino acids: CASSQDGNSYNSPLHF.

The V call is TRBV7-9, the J call TRBJ2-5, with 7 positions matching TRBD1. The CDR3 consists of 16 residues. Trimming removed 2 bases from V and 2 bases from J; junction bases left unmatched: 8. Germline CDR1 and CDR2: SEHNR and FQNEAQ (reference sequence). CDR3 in DNA: TGTGCCAGCAGCTTAAGACCACAGGGGCCACAAGAGACCCAGTACTTC. Translating it yields CASSLRPQGPQETQYF.

The chain's CDR3 is CASRDTANYGYTF. CDR3 DNA sequence: TGTGCCAGCAGAGACACCGCTAACTATGGCTACACCTTC. The chain links TRBV27 to TRBJ1-2; D ambiguous. Germline assignment: CDR1 MNHEY and CDR2 SMNVEV (reference sequence). The CDR3 has 13 residues. Between the trimmed V and J ends, which lost 6 bases and 0 bases, there was a span of 8 bases.

This CDR3 is CASSSRGRGIKGTGELFF. CDR3 coding DNA: TGTGCCAGCAGCTCAAGGGGCAGGGGGATCAAGGGAACCGGGGAGCTGTTTTTT. The rearrangement uses TRBV7-2 and TRBJ2-2, with 7 bases matching TRBD1. CDR3 length: 18 residues. Germline lookup yields CDR1 SGHTA and CDR2 FQGNSA. Trimming cost V 4 bases and J 5 bases; bases outside gene matches: 16.

The V and J genes are TRBV18 and TRBJ2-7; TRBD1 matches at 8 bases. CDR3 length equals 14 residues. CDR1 is KGHSH and CDR2 is LQKENI in the germline V gene. The V and J ends lost 6 bases and 7 bases, in that order; junction bases with no gene match: 11. The CDR3 reads CASSRPGGGGEQYF. In DNA form, the CDR3 reads TGTGCCAGCTCCCGGCCAGGGGGCGGCGGGGAGCAGTACTTC.

J is TRBJ1-1 and V is TRBV6-2 or TRBV6-3; D may be TRBD1 (5 bases). The CDR3 has 14 residues. Germline V gene data show CDR1 as MNHEY and CDR2 as SVGEGT. Trimming left V 4 bases short and J 4 bases short, with 13 bases between. The chain's CDR3 is CASSFYGGGTEAFF. The CDR3 bases are TGTGCCAGCAGTTTCTACGGGGGAGGCACTGAAGCTTTCTTT.

V usage is TRBV27 and J usage is TRBJ2-7; 15 bases line up with TRBD2. Germline CDR1 MNHEY, CDR2 SMNVEV (reference sequence). The ends lost 6 bases at V and 5 bases at J; junction bases unmatched: 11. This CDR3 has 17 amino acids. DNA for the CDR3: TGTGCCAGCAGCCTCATGGGACTAGCGGGAGGTTTTCACGAGCAGTACTTC. Residues: CASSLMGLAGGFHEQYF.

This chain uses TRBV28 with TRBJ1-1, with 7 bases identical to TRBD1. V lost 6 bases, J lost 1 base, and 5 bases stayed unmatched. The CDR3 is 14 residues long. In germline, CDR1 is MDHEN, CDR2 SYDVKM. CDR3 in amino acids: CASRDRDKNTEAFF. The CDR3 DNA reads TGTGCCAGCAGAGACAGGGACAAGAACACTGAAGCTTTCTTT.

The chain couples TRBV29-1 to TRBJ1-2; D ambiguous. Germline V gene lookup returns CDR1 SQVTM and CDR2 ANQGSEA. This CDR3 contains 15 residues. V lost 2 bases and J lost 0, with 13 bases in between. In DNA, the CDR3 is TGCAGCGTTGAAATCGGGCGGATTCCTAACTATGGCTACACCTTC. Translating gives CSVEIGRIPNYGYTF.

J is TRBJ2-1 and V is TRBV18; 8 bases are a match to TRBD1. CDR3 length: 17 amino acids. Unmatched junction bases numbered 18, after V lost 6 bases and J lost 8 bases. Germline loops: CDR1 KGHSH, CDR2 LQKENI. DNA of the CDR3: TGTGCCAGCTCCTCGTTCGTTGGGACAGGTACAATTGATGAGCAGTTCTTC. This sequence encodes CASSSFVGTGTIDEQFF. The full variable domain, with the rest looked up from reference TRBV18 and TRBJ2-1, is NAGVMQNPRHLVRRRGQEARLRCSPMKGHSHVYWYRQLPEEGLKFMVYLQKENIIDESGMPKERFSAEFPKEGPSILRIQQVVRGDSAAYFCASSSFVGTGTIDEQFFGPGTRLTVL.

Written as DNA, the CDR3 is TGTGCCAGCAGCGCTAGCGGGCTACAAGAGACCCAGTACTTC. Residues: CASSASGLQETQYF. The chain uses TRBV9 and TRBJ2-5, with 8 nucleotides matching TRBD2. CDR1 is SGDLS and CDR2 is YYNGEE in the germline V gene. J gave up 2 bases and V 3 bases, and 3 bases lay outside the gene matches. This CDR3 has 14 amino acids.

This chain joins TRBV28 and TRBJ2-1; 10 bases map to TRBD2. Losses at the gene ends were 3 bases for V and 2 bases for J; bases not matched to a gene: 1. This CDR3 region has 15 residues. The V gene's germline CDR1 is MDHEN and CDR2 SYDVKM. CDR3 protein: CASSLSGGAYNEQFF. The CDR3 bases are TGTGCCAGCAGTTTGAGCGGGGGGGCCTACAATGAGCAGTTCTTC.

The chain combines TRBV11-2 with TRBJ2-7; 7 bases are a match to TRBD2. V lost 4 bases, J lost 2 bases, and 5 bases stayed unmatched. This CDR3 spans 14 amino acids. Germline CDR1 and CDR2: SGHAT and FQNNGV. CDR3 region: CASSWLADAYEQYF. As DNA, the CDR3 is TGTGCCAGCAGCTGGCTAGCGGATGCCTACGAGCAGTACTTC.

The V and J genes are TRBV5-4 and TRBJ2-5, with 8 bases fitting TRBD2. The J segment lost 4 bases and the V segment lost 3 bases, leaving 11 bases of the junction unmatched. Germline CDR1 is SGHNT and CDR2 is YYREEE (reference sequence). The CDR3 extends over 16 amino acids. DNA for the CDR3: TGTGCCAGCAGCTATTTGACGGGAGGGCCCGGAGAGACCCAGTACTTC. Its translation is CASSYLTGGPGETQYF.

The chain is built from TRBV27 and TRBJ1-6; D is possibly TRBD1 (6 bases). Germline CDR1 MNHEY, CDR2 SMNVEV (reference sequence). The CDR3 has 17 amino acids. V lost 1 base, J lost 7 bases, and 17 bases lay in between. CDR3 DNA sequence: TGTGCCAGCAGTTTATACAACACAGGGTTGTGGAATTCACCCCTCCACTTT. Residues: CASSLYNTGLWNSPLHF.

The chain joins TRBV19 to TRBJ1-2; D gene unclear. Trimming cost V 8 bases and J 2 bases, with 6 bases left between them. CDR3 size: 11 residues. The germline V gene has CDR1 LNHDA and CDR2 SQIVND (reference sequence). The CDR3 here is CASGRNYGYTF. CDR3 DNA sequence: TGTGCCAGTGGACGGAACTATGGCTACACCTTC. The variable domain in full, with the rest retrieved from reference TRBV19 and TRBJ1-2, is DGGITQSPKYLFRKEGQNVTLSCEQNLNHDAMYWYRQDPGQGLRLIYYSQIVNDFQKGDIAEGYSVSREKKESFPLTVTSAQKNPTAFYLCASGRNYGYTFGSGTRLTVV.

The CDR3 here is CASRDSSYNEQFF. CDR3 nucleotide sequence: TGTGCCAGCAGGGACAGCTCCTACAATGAGCAGTTCTTC. The chain combines TRBV6-5 with TRBJ2-1; D is possibly TRBD1 (6 bases). CDR3 length equals 13 residues. Germline lookup yields CDR1 MNHEY and CDR2 SVGAGI. V was clipped by 6 bases and J by 0 bases, with 6 bases between them.

This chain connects TRBV4-1 to TRBJ2-1; no clear D. V lost 1 base and J 9 bases, leaving 13 bases between the germline ends. This CDR3 has 14 amino acids. Germline CDR1 reads MGHRA; CDR2 reads YSYEKL. CDR3 DNA: TGCGCCAGCAGCCAAGGGCCCTTAGGCAGTGAGCAGTTCTTC. It is translated as CASSQGPLGSEQFF.

The chain combines TRBV2 with TRBJ1-5; D remains ambiguous. Per the germline V gene, CDR1 is SNHLY and CDR2 is FYNNEI. CDR3 length equals 15 residues. V was pared by 1 base and J by 7 bases, with 14 bases between. Written as DNA, the CDR3 is TGTGCCAGCAGTGAAGGGAGGGCTCGGCAACAGCCCCAGCATTTT. Protein product: CASSEGRARQQPQHF.

The chain uses TRBV11-3 and TRBJ2-2; 8 nucleotides match TRBD1. Germline V gene data show CDR1 as SGHNT and CDR2 as YENEEA. After removal of 3 bases from V and 0 bases from J, the junction contained 0 bases not matched to a gene. The CDR3 is 15 residues long. CDR3 nucleotide sequence: TGTGCCAGCAGCTTGGGACAGGCGAACACCGGGGAGCTGTTTTTT. Protein: CASSLGQANTGELFF.

The chain recombines TRBV5-1 with TRBJ2-7; 9 nucleotides align to TRBD1. Trimming removed 1 base from V and 5 bases from J; junction bases left unmatched: 4. The CDR3 spans 14 residues. Germline values: CDR1 SGHRS, CDR2 YFSETQ. CDR3 in amino acids: CASSLTGGGDEQYF. The CDR3 DNA follows: TGCGCCAGCAGCTTGACAGGGGGCGGCGACGAGCAGTACTTC.

The chain couples TRBV28 to TRBJ1-2, with D maybe TRBD1 (5 bases). The CDR3 length is 15 residues. Germline CDR1 and CDR2: MDHEN and SYDVKM. V was shortened by 5 bases and J by 4 bases, with 17 bases between the two germline ends. The CDR3, as DNA: TGTGCCAGCAGTGTCTCCGGGACTGCTGGCTATGGCTACACCTTC. It is translated as CASSVSGTAGYGYTF.

The rearrangement uses TRBV5-6 and TRBJ2-3; 14 bases align to TRBD2. The V gene end was trimmed by 4 bases and the J gene end by 0 bases; junction bases not matched to a gene: 10. This CDR3 is built from 19 residues. Germline V lookup: CDR1 SGHDT, CDR2 YYEEEE. CDR3 sequence: CASSPGRTSGRSSTDTQYF. The DNA for the CDR3 is TGTGCCAGCAGCCCAGGGCGGACTAGCGGGAGGTCGAGCACAGATACGCAGTATTTT.

The V call is TRBV10-2, the J call TRBJ1-5; a weak D match, TRBD1 (6 bases). The V gene's germline CDR1 is WSHSY and CDR2 SAAADI. Trimming removed 9 bases from V and 3 bases from J, with 12 bases in between. The CDR3 length is 13 residues. The DNA for the CDR3 is TGCGCCAGTAGGAACAGGGACAATCAGCCCCAGCATTTT. Translation gives CASRNRDNQPQHF.

This rearrangement joins TRBV12-3 or TRBV12-4 to TRBJ1-6; the D gene is possibly TRBD1 (6 bases). This CDR3 comprises 12 residues. V lost 6 bases, J lost 7 bases, and 7 bases lay in between. CDR3 sequence: CASRQGNSPLHF. The CDR3 DNA reads TGTGCCAGCAGACAGGGAAATTCACCCCTCCACTTT.

CDR3 residues: CASSELAGEETQYF. DNA of the CDR3: TGTGCCAGCAGTGAGTTAGCGGGGGAAGAGACCCAGTACTTC. The rearrangement uses TRBV6-1 and TRBJ2-5; TRBD2 aligns across 9 bases. The V gene end was trimmed by 3 bases and the J gene end by 3 bases; junction bases not matched to a gene: 2. The CDR3 has 14 amino acids. Per the germline V gene, CDR1 is MNHNS and CDR2 is SASEGT.

In this sample, this clone turned up once. The V gene is TRBV2, the J gene TRBJ2-1; 9 bases fit TRBD2. The V gene end was trimmed by 4 bases and the J gene end by 7 bases; junction bases not matched to a gene: 8. Germline assignment: CDR1 SNHLY and CDR2 FYNNEI. CDR3 length: 15 amino acids. CDR3 nucleotides: TGTGCCAGCAGTGCATATAGCGGGAGTTTAAATGAGCAGTTCTTC. It is translated as CASSAYSGSLNEQFF.